The source of this T cell receptor (beta chain) is a study of cytomegalovirus exposure and HLA in healthy donors. CDR1 is SGHRS, CDR2 YFSETQ, per germline. The CDR3 spans 16 residues. V shed 0 bases and J 1 base; nucleotides not matched to a gene: 5. Healthy bone marrow donors supplied every sample. Both 60 Vbeta primers and 13 Jbeta primers went into the PCR. This table comes from immunoSEQ multiplex PCR, and its TCRdb copy is limited to in-frame clones, with some not included. The sample shows fewer than 140,000 clones, 70% to 80% of them seen only once. Overall study results and limits: Most subjects' HLA-A and HLA-B alleles were reportedly predicted from TCR beta sequences. A later analysis reportedly identified an Asian-associated ancestry cluster as carrying fewer N-insertions than the roughly 700-donor mean.

This clone was seen just once. What it binds is unknown. The origin of this receptor is a man aged 55 to 70 in good health and CMV-seronegative. Sequenced material: PBMCs. The genes are TRBV5-1 and TRBJ1-1; 8 positions match TRBD1. Written as DNA, the CDR3 is TGCGCCAGCAGCTTGGATTTAGGGACAGGGAACACTGAAGCTTTCTTT. Protein: CASSLDLGTGNTEAFF. The full variable domain, rest sourced from reference TRBV5-1 and TRBJ1-1, is KAGVTQTPRYLIKTRGQQVTLSCSPISGHRSVSWYQQTPGQGLQFLFEYFSETQRNKGNFPGRFSGRQFSNSRSEMNVSTLELGDSALYLCASSLDLGTGNTEAFFGQGTRLTVV.